This TCR beta chain was observed in a study of blood T cell repertoires in COVID-19 (TCRdb year 2020). Regarding the study in general: Samples covering the acute and convalescent phases of COVID-19 were provided by collaborators in the United States, Italy and Spain. The material from the prospective study consisted of cDNA or gDNA derived from T cells, B-cell-depleted T cells, or PBMCs. Subjects who had been exposed to COVID-19, were actively infected with it, or had recovered from it provided the deeply sampled blood TCRbeta repertoires that made up the dataset. The repertoires were released in a freely available public database intended as a resource for research on the immune response to SARS-CoV-2. Samples came from the ongoing ImmuneRACE study (first 160 participants) plus 1,254 subjects from 6 global collaborators. The sample metadata nearly always contained a de-identified subject ID, COVID-19 status, age in years and sex. Where available, HLA class I and class II types were taken from metadata supplied by the sample provider and were not determined by assay-based typing.

Broader findings and caveats from the paper: The amount of clinical and demographic metadata varied by source and participant and was provided uncurated.

TCRbeta CDR3 regions were amplified from genomic DNA using the immunoSEQ Assay, a bias-controlled multiplex PCR. From the authors' description of their analysis: Within the assay, amplification of reference gene primers was used to estimate how many nucleated cells each sample contained. To quantify the absolute abundance of each unique TCRbeta CDR3 rearrangement, sequence reads were collapsed and filtered. Productive Simpson clonality was computed per sample as the square root of Simpson's diversity index over productive rearrangements. The table was pulled from immuneACCESS by TCRdb, which kept in-frame rearrangements only. Such tables lose some clones; where checked, under half of the loss comes from unresolved V genes, and the rest has no known cause. That table is the source of V, J and clone size, and D and trimming were worked out from the DNA. Present in this sample are about 190,000 clones, approximately 86% of which were seen just once. The leading ten clones occupy approximately 1.1% of the sample.

Turning to this clone: Its recognized antigen is unknown. Base qualities are missing; no much larger clone stands one base away.

The collaborating institutions used their own protocols to collect whole blood in K2EDTA tubes. For TCRbeta analysis, collaborators shipped samples in one of three forms: frozen whole blood, isolated PBMCs, or DNA extracted from either of those sample types. From its cysteine to its phenylalanine, the CDR3 spans 15 amino acids. Only the CDR3 portion is preserved as DNA: 45 bases, with reading frame beginning at the first base. The junction shows trimming of 5 bases on V and 0 bases on J, plus 13 bases between the germline ends. The germline V gene yields MDHEN for CDR1 and SYDVKM for CDR2. The sequence was obtained from a man aged 25 to 40 with acute or convalescent COVID-19. The sample comprised peripheral blood. This chain joins TRBV28 to TRBJ2-5, and possibly TRBD1, on 6 matching bases. The nucleotides are TGTGCCAGCAGTCACATCGACAGGAACCAAGAGACCCAGTACTTC. Its coded protein is CASSHIDRNQETQYF. With the portions outside the CDR3 filled from the reference TRBV28 and TRBJ2-5 genes, the complete variable region becomes DVKVTQSSRYLVKRTGEKVFLECVQDMDHENMFWYRQDPGLGLRLIYFSYDVKMKEKGDIPEGYSVSREKKERFSLILESASTNQTSMYLCASSHIDRNQETQYFGPGTRLLVL.